Included here is one T cell receptor beta chain sequence, with context. Germline assignment: CDR1 DFQATT and CDR2 SNEGSKA (reference sequence). The V and J ends lost 5 bases and 0 bases respectively, with 22 bases between them. This CDR3 is 17 amino acids long. The library tagged each cDNA molecule with unique molecular identifiers. From the RACE reads, TCRdb called clonotypes with MiXCR, one entry per CDR3 protein. The sample lists some 200,000 distinct CDR3 sequences; roughly 30% were seen once. Time point defined: pre-sensitization, week 0. Treatment: therapeutic diphenylcyclopropenone sensitization with weekly scalp DPC. Total RNA was isolated from whole blood that had not been fractionated. The record originates from a study of human T cells and chemical hapten exposure.

The clonotype was recovered from a woman younger than 45 with alopecia areata. Some clones in this sample may be carry-over from other donors' samples. The input for sequencing was whole blood, taken in connection with sensitization to the hapten diphenylcyclopropenone (DPC). This rearrangement joins TRBV20-1 to TRBJ1-1; D gene unclear. The CDR3 loop is CSAYPVRITLMNTEAFF. CDR3 bases: TGCAGTGCTTATCCTGTACGCATTACCCTCATGAACACTGAAGCTTTCTTT.